The clone carrying this T cell receptor (beta chain) was detected a few times. What it binds is unknown. TCRdb re-called the reads with MiXCR, one entry per CDR3 protein. Here the sample spans about 3,700 distinct CDR3 sequences, about 18% being singletons. Looked up from germline, CDR1 is MDHEN and CDR2 is SYDVKM. With 2 bases clipped from V and 2 bases from J, the junction kept 9 bases outside the gene matches. There are 16 residues in the CDR3. This entry belongs to a study of liver allograft versus peripheral blood T cells. The overall study: Liver transplant recipients had T cell receptor repertoires compared between transplanted liver and peripheral blood. Study-wide results and caveats: Repertoires of T cell receptors that resided inside liver allografts reportedly differed from those in peripheral blood.

The sequence was collected from a human patient who had a liver transplant. Some T cells may have come from the graft donor. This chain links TRBV28 with TRBJ2-7; 7 nucleotides align to TRBD2. In DNA, the CDR3 is TGTGCCAGCAGTTTAGATTGGACTAGGGAAGCCTACGAGCAGTACTTC. Translating gives CASSLDWTREAYEQYF.